Below, one TCR beta chain is given with its context. This record comes from a study of CD8 T cells in Susac syndrome. With random hexamers, 0.5 to 1 ug RNA was reverse transcribed. One entry per CDR3 protein, called by TCRdb with MiXCR from the immunoSEQ multiplex PCR reads. The table includes 95,000 to 150,000 distinct CDR3 sequences, 96% detected once. After removal of 4 bases from V and 6 bases from J, the junction contained 4 bases not matched to a gene. This CDR3 spans 14 amino acids. Germline V CDR1 and CDR2: SGHRS, YFSETQ. The patients with Susac syndrome were individuals who fulfilled the recently defined diagnostic criteria for disease that was either definite or probable.

The source is a human donor with Susac syndrome. The sequenced sample was CD4+ T cells from PBMCs. The chain is built from TRBV5-1 and TRBJ1-4, with 9 bases matching TRBD1. As DNA, the CDR3 is TGCGCCAGCAGCCAACAGGGGGCAGATGAAAAACTGTTTTTT. This codes for CASSQQGADEKLFF.